This T cell receptor beta chain derives from a study of blood T cell repertoires in COVID-19. At the level of the study: T cells, B-cell-depleted T cells, or PBMCs provided the cDNA or gDNA that served as material.

Generated by immunoSEQ multiplex PCR, the TCRdb table keeps only in-frame clones and is missing some. The sample lists 300,000 to 400,000 clones, more than 70% occurring once. V lost 1 base, J lost 7 bases, and 9 bases lay in between. The CDR3 totals 14 residues. Per germline, CDR1 SGHRS and CDR2 YFSETQ. The sequence was collected from a woman between 65 and 79 years old with COVID-19, enrolled during active disease. Sequencing was performed on peripheral blood. The chain employs TRBV5-1 and TRBJ1-6, with D tentatively TRBD1 (6 bases). CDR3 nucleotides: TGCGCCAGCAGCTTGACGCAGGGGAATTCACCCCTCCACTTT. Translating gives CASSLTQGNSPLHF.